This T cell receptor beta chain comes out of a study of technical replicates of blood from several donors. Produced via immunoSEQ multiplex PCR; TCRdb's table is partial and in-frame only. The table shows 50,000 to 80,000 clones, with approximately 88% occurring only once. Germline-derived CDR1 and CDR2 are LNHNV and YYDKDF (reference sequence). Trimming cost V 0 bases and J 1 base, with 9 bases left between them. There are 15 residues in the CDR3. The receptor was derived from a human donor in good health. Some clones in this sample may be carry-over from other donors' samples. The rearrangement joins TRBV15 to TRBJ2-5, with a tentative D call TRBD2 (6 bases). The sequencing sample was made of PBMCs. CDR3 bases: TGTGCCACCAGCAGAGATTTGGGGGGCCAAGAGACCCAGTACTTC. Residues: CATSRDLGGQETQYF.